This T cell receptor beta chain originates from a study of blood T cell repertoires in COVID-19. Sequenced by immunoSEQ multiplex PCR; TCRdb stores in-frame clones only, minus some. Of 350,000 or so clones listed, about 88% are singletons. J lost 0 bases, V lost 5 bases, and 12 bases had no gene match. CDR1 and CDR2 from the germline V gene are SGHVS and FQNEAQ. This CDR3 has 18 residues. This clone was seen once. J is TRBJ2-7 and V is TRBV7-8; TRBD2 agrees at 11 bases. The sequencing input was PBMCs or T cells enriched from blood (not recorded which). The TCR sequence derives from a woman in her 30s who had been exposed to COVID-19. The CDR3 DNA follows: TGTGCCAGCAGCCGTCATCATGGGACTAGCGGCAGCTCCTACGAGCAGTACTTC. Translated: CASSRHHGTSGSSYEQYF. The full variable domain, rest sourced from reference TRBV7-8 and TRBJ2-7, is GAGVSQSPRYKVAKRGQDVALRCDPISGHVSLFWYQQALGQGPEFLTYFQNEAQLDKSGLPSDRFFAERPEGSVSTLKIQRTQQEDSAVYLCASSRHHGTSGSSYEQYFGPGTRLTVT.